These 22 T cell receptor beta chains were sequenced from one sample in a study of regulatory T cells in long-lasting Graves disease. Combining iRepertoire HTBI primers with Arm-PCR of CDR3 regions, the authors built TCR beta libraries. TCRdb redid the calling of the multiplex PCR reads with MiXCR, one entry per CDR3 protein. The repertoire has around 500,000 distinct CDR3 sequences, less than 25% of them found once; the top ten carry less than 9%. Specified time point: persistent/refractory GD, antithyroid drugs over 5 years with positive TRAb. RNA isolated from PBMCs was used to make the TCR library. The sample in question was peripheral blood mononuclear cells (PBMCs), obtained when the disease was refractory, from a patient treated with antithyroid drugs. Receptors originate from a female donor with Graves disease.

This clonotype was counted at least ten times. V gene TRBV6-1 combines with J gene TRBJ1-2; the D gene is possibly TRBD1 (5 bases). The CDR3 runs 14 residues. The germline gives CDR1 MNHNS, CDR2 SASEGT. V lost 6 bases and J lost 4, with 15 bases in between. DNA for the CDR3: TGTGCCAGCAGGCAGGGAACGAGACTCTATGGCTACACCTTC. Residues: CASRQGTRLYGYTF.

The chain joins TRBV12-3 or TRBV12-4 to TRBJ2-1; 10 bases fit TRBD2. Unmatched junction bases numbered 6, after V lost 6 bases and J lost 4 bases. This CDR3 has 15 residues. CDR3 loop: CASSPSGRVYNEQFF. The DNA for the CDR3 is TGTGCCAGCAGCCCCAGCGGGAGGGTATACAATGAGCAGTTCTTC.

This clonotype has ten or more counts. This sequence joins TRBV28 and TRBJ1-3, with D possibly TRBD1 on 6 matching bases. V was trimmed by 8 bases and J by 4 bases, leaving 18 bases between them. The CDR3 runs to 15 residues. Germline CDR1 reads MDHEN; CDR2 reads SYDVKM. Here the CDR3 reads CASGQRGARGNTIYF. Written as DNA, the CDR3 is TGTGCCAGCGGCCAGCGGGGGGCGAGAGGAAACACCATATATTTT.

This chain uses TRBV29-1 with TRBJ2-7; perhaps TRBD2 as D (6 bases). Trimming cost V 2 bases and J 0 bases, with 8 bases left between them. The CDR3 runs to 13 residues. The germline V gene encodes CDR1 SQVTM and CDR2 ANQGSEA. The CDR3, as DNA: TGCAGCGTTGAACGGGAGAACTCCTACGAGCAGTACTTC. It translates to CSVERENSYEQYF.

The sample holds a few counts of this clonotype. The CDR3 sequence is CASRTFAEVKNIQYF. CDR3 nucleotide sequence: TGTGCCAGTAGGACATTCGCGGAGGTCAAAAACATTCAGTACTTC. The chain combines TRBV19 with TRBJ2-4; a weak D match, TRBD2 (5 bases). Germline V gives CDR1 LNHDA, CDR2 SQIVND (reference sequence). The CDR3 consists of 15 residues. Trimming shortened V by 6 bases and J by 3 bases, and 15 bases separated the two germline ends. Full variable domain (remainder filled in from reference TRBV19 and TRBJ2-4): DGGITQSPKYLFRKEGQNVTLSCEQNLNHDAMYWYRQDPGQGLRLIYYSQIVNDFQKGDIAEGYSVSREKKESFPLTVTSAQKNPTAFYLCASRTFAEVKNIQYFGAGTRLSVL.

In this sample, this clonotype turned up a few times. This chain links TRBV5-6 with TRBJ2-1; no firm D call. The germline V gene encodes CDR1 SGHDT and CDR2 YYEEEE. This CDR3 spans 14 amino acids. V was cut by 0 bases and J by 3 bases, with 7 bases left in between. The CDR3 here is CASSLGIHYNEQFF. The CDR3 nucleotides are TGTGCCAGCAGCTTGGGGATTCACTACAATGAGCAGTTCTTC. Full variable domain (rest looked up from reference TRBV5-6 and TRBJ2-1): DAGVTQSPTHLIKTRGQQVTLRCSPKSGHDTVSWYQQALGQGPQFIFQYYEEEERQRGNFPDRFSGHQFPNYSSELNVNALLLGDSALYLCASSLGIHYNEQFFGPGTRLTVL.

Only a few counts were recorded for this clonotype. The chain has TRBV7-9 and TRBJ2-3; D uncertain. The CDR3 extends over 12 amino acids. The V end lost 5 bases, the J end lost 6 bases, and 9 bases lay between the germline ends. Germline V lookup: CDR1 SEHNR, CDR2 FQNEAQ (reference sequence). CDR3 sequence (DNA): TGTGCCAGCAGCCCTAACCCCGATACGCAGTATTTT. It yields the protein CASSPNPDTQYF.

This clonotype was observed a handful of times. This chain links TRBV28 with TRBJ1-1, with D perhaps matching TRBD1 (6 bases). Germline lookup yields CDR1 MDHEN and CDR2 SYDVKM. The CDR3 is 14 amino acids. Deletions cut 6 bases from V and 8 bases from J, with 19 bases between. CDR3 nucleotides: TGTGCCAGCAGGGCAAAAAGGGGGGGAATAGAAGCTTTCTTT. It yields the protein CASRAKRGGIEAFF.

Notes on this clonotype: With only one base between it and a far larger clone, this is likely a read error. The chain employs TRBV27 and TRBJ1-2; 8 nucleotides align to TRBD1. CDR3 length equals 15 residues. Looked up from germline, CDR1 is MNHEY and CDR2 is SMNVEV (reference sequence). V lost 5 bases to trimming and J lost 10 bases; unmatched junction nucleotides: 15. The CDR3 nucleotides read TGTGCCAGCAGTGAAGCCCAGGGGGCGACAGGTGACTACACCTTC. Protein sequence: CASSEAQGATGDYTF.

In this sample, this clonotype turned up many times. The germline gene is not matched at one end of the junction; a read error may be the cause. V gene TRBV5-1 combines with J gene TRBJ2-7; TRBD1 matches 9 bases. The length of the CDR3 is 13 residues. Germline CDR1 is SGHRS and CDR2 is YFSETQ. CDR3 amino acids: CASSPTGGYEQYF. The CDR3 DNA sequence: TGTGCCAGCAGTCCGACAGGGGGCTACGAGCAGTACTTC.

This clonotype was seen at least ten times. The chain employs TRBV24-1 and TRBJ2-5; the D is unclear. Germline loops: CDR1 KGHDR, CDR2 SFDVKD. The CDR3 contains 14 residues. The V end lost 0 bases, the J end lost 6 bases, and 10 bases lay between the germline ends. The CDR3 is CATSDLAVDQTQYF. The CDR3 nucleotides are TGTGCCACCAGTGATTTGGCGGTGGATCAGACCCAGTACTTC.

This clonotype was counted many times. The CDR3 reads CASSLVGDMNTEAFF. The CDR3 bases are TGTGCCAGCAGCCTCGTTGGGGATATGAACACTGAAGCTTTCTTT. J is TRBJ1-1 and V is TRBV14, with D uncertain. The length of the CDR3 is 15 residues. Germline lookup yields CDR1 SGHDN and CDR2 FVKESK. V lost 4 bases and J lost 0, with 12 bases in between.

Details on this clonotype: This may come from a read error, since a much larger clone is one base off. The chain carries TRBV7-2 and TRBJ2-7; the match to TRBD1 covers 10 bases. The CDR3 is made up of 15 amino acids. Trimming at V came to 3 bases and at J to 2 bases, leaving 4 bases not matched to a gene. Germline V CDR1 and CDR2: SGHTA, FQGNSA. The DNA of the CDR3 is TGTGCCAGCAGCTTCCGACAGGGGGCTCCCTACGAGCAGTACTTC. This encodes CASSFRQGAPYEQYF. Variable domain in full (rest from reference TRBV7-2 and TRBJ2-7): GAGVSQSPSNKVTEKGKDVELRCDPISGHTALYWYRQSLGQGLEFLIYFQGNSAPDKSGLPSDRFSAERTGGSVSTLTIQRTQQEDSAVYLCASSFRQGAPYEQYFGPGTRLTVT.

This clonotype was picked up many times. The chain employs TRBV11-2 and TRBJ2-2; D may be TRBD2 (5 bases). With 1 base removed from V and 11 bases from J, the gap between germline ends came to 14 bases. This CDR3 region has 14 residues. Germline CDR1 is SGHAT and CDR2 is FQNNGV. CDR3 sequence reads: CASSLVGRTRELFF. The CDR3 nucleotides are TGTGCCAGCAGCTTAGTTGGCAGGACTCGTGAGCTGTTTTTT. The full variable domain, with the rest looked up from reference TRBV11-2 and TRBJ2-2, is EAGVAQSPRYKIIEKRQSVAFWCNPISGHATLYWYQQILGQGPKLLIQFQNNGVVDDSQLPKDRFSAERLKGVDSTLKIQPAKLEDSAVYLCASSLVGRTRELFFGEGSRLTVL.

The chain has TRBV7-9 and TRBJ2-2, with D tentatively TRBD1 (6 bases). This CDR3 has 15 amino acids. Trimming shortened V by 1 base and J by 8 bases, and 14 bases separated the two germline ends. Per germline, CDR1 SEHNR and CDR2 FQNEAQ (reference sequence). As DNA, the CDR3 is TGTGCCAGCAGCTTAGAAGGGACAATCCTGGGGGAGCTGTTTTTT. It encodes CASSLEGTILGELFF.

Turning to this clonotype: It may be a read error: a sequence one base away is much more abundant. In nucleotides, the CDR3 is TGTGCCAGCAGTTACTCGCCAATGAACGCCGGGGAGCTGTTTTTT. Translating it yields CASSYSPMNAGELFF. The chain has TRBV6-2 or TRBV6-3 and TRBJ2-2; D unresolved. The CDR3 has 15 amino acids. Per the germline V gene, CDR1 is MNHEY and CDR2 is SVGEGT.

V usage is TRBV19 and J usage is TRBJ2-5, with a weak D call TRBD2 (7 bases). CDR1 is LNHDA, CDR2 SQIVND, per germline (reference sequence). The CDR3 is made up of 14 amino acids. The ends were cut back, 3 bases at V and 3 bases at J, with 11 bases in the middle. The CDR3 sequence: CASSIRGAKETQYF. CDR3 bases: TGTGCCAGTAGTATTCGGGGGGCGAAAGAGACCCAGTACTTC.

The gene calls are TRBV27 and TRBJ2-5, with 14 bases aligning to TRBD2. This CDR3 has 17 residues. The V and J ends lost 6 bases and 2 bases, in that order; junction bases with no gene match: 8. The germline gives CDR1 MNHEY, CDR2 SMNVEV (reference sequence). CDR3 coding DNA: TGTGCCAGCAGGAGGACTAGCGGGAGGCCCGTTCAAGAGACCCAGTACTTC. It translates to CASRRTSGRPVQETQYF.

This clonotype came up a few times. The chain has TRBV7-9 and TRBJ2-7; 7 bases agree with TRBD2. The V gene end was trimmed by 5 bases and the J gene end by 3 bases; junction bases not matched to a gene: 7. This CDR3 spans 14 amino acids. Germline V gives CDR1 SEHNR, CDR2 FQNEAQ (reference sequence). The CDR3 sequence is CASSPREQLYEQYF. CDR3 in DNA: TGTGCCAGCAGCCCGCGGGAGCAGCTCTACGAGCAGTACTTC.

The CDR3 DNA reads as TGTGCCAGCAGTCCCCAGGACAGGGTCGCCTACGAGCAGTACTTC. Translation gives CASSPQDRVAYEQYF. The chain couples TRBV27 to TRBJ2-7; 8 bases agree with TRBD1. Germline V CDR1 and CDR2: MNHEY, SMNVEV (reference sequence). J lost 2 bases, V lost 5 bases, and 8 bases had no gene match. CDR3 size: 15 residues.

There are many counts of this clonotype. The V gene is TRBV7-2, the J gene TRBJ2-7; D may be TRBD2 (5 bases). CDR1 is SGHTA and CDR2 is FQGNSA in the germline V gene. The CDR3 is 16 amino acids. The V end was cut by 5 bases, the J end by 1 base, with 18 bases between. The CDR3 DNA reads TGTGCCAGCAGCCCCGCTGGCGGTAGCGAGTCCTACGAGCAGTACTTC. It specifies CASSPAGGSESYEQYF.

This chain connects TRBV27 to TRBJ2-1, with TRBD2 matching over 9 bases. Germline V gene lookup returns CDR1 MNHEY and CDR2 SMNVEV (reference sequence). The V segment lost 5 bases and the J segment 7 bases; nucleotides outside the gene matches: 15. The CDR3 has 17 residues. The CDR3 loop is CASSPRTTSGAENEQFF. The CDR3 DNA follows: TGTGCCAGCAGTCCCCGTACGACTAGCGGAGCGGAGAATGAGCAGTTCTTC.